This T cell receptor beta chain emerged from a study of T cell responses to AZD1222 COVID-19 vaccine. The method was immunoSEQ multiplex PCR; TCRdb's version includes in-frame clones alone and lacks a portion of them. The repertoire holds 120,000 to 150,000 clones, with 80% to 85% as singletons. The CDR3 is 14 residues long. Germline trimming cut 5 bases from V and 2 bases from J; bases unmatched to any gene: 5. In germline, CDR1 is SEHNR, CDR2 FQNEAQ (reference sequence). This clone was seen a handful of times. The receptor was derived from an adult in good health. Sequencing used peripheral blood, obtained on day 0 of MenACWY control vaccination. This chain connects TRBV7-9 to TRBJ2-5; TRBD1 matches at 7 bases. The DNA for the CDR3 is TGTGCCAGCAGCCCCCCCAGGGGGCAAGAGACCCAGTACTTC. Translating it yields CASSPPRGQETQYF.